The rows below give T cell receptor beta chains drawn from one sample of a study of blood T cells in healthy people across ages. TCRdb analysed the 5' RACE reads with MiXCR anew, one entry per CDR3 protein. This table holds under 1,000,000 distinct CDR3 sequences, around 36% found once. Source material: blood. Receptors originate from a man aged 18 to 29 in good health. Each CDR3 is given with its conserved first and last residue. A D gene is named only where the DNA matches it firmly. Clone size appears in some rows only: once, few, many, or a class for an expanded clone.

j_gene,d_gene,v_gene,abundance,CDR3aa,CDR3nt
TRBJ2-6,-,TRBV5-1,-,CTSSLYLGLTVGSGANVLTF,TGCACCAGCAGCTTGTATCTGGGGTTGACTGTGGGCTCTGGGGCCAACGTCCTGACTTTC
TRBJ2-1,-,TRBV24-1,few,CATSESLAVNEQFF,TGTGCCACCAGCGAGTCCCTAGCAGTTAATGAGCAGTTCTTC
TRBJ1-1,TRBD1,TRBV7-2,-,CASSEPGQVKDTEAFF,TGTGCCAGCAGCGAACCGGGACAGGTGAAAGACACTGAAGCTTTCTTT
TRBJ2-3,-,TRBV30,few,CAWSRGRSSTDTQYF,TGTGCCTGGAGTAGGGGCAGGAGTAGCACAGATACGCAGTATTTT
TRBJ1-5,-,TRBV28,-,CASSSPRQEWDQPQHF,TGTGCCAGCAGTTCCCCCCGACAGGAGTGGGATCAGCCCCAGCATTTT
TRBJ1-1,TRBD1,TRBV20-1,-,CSARDVRGRGTEAFF,TGCAGTGCTAGAGACGTCAGGGGGAGAGGCACTGAAGCTTTCTTT
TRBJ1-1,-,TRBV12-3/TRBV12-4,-,CASSLVLDREAFF,TGTGCCAGCAGTTTAGTCTTAGACCGTGAAGCTTTCTTT
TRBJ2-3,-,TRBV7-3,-,CASSHDRNTATQYF,TGTGCCAGCAGCCACGACCGAAACACAGCTACGCAGTATTTT
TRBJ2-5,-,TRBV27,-,CASSLHRQQETQYF,TGTGCCAGCAGTTTACACCGGCAGCAAGAGACCCAGTACTTC
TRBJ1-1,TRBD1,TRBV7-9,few,CASSPGQVTTEAFF,TGTGCCAGCAGCCCCGGACAGGTCACCACTGAAGCTTTCTTT
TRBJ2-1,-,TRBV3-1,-,CASSQGGASREQFF,TGTGCCAGCAGCCAAGGGGGGGCGTCGCGTGAGCAGTTCTTC
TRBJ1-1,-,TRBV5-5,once,CASSNKNTGLMNTEAFF,TGTGCCAGCAGTAATAAAAACACAGGCCTCATGAACACTGAAGCTTTCTTT
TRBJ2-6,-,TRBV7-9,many,CASSLGTTSGANVLTF,TGTGCCAGCAGCTTAGGCACAACCTCTGGGGCCAACGTCCTGACTTTC